The subject of this entry is one TCR beta chain. Its target is not known. These data originate in a study of T cell responses to AZD1222 COVID-19 vaccine. General study points: It was only after the peak T cell response that any repertoires were sampled.

V dropped 5 bases and J dropped 8 bases, with 18 bases sitting between them. Per the germline V gene, CDR1 is SEHNR and CDR2 is FQNEAQ (reference sequence). The length of the CDR3 is 14 residues. Sequencing used immunoSEQ multiplex PCR; TCRdb keeps in-frame clones, though not all of them. The sample has approximately 120,000 clones, more than 85% seen once. The gene calls are TRBV7-9 and TRBJ1-2, with D possibly TRBD1 on 5 matching bases. The receptor's source is an adult in good health. The specimen comprised peripheral blood, sampled on day 0 of AZD1222 vaccination. DNA of the CDR3: TGTGCCAGCAGCCATTCGAACCTCAGGGACGGCTACACCTTC. Translation gives CASSHSNLRDGYTF.